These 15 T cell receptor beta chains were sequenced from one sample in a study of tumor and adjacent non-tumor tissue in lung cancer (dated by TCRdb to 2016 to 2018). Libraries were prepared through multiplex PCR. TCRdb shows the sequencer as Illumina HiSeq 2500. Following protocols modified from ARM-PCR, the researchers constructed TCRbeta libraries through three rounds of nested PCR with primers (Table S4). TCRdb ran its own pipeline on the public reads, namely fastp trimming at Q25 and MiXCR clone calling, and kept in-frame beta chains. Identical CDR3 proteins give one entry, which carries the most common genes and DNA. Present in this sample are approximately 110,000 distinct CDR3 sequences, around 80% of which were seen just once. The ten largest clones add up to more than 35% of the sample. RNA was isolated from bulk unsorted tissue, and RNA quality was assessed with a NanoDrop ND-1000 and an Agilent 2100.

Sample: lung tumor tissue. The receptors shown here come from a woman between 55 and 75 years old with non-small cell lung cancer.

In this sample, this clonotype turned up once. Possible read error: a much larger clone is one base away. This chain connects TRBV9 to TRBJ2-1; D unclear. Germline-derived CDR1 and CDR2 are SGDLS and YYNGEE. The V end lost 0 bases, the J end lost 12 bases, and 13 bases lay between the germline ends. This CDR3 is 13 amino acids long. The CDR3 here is CASSVASISPQFF. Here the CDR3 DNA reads TGTGCCAGCAGCGTAGCTTCCATTAGCCCGCAGTTCTTC.

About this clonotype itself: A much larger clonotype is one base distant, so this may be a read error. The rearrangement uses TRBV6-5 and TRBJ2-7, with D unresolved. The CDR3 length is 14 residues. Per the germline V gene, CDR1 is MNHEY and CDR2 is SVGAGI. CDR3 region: CTSSRTEDSYEQYF. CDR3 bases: TGTACCAGCAGCCGGACGGAAGATTCCTACGAGCAGTACTTC.

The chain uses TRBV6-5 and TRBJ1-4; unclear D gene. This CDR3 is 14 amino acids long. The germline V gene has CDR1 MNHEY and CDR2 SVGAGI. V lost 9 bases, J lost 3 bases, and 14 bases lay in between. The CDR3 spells CASGSLAANEKLFF. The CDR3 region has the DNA TGTGCCAGTGGCTCACTTGCAGCTAATGAAAAACTGTTTTTT.

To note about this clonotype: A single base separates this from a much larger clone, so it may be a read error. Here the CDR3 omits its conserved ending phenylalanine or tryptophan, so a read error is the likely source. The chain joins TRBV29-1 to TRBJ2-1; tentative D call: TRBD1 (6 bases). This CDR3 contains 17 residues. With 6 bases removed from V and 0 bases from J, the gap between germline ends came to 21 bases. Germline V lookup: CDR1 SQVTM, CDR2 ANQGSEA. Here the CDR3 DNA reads TGCAGCGTCCTCCGGGACATTGAAGCGGCCTCCTACAATGAGCAGTTCTAC. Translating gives CSVLRDIEAASYNEQFY.

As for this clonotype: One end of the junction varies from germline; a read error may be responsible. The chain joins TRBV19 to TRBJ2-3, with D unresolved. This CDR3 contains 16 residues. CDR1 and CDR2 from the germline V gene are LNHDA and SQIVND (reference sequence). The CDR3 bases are TGTGCCAGTAGTATGTACACCGGCCTCCGTGAAGATACGCAGGATTTT. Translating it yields CASSMYTGLREDTQDF.

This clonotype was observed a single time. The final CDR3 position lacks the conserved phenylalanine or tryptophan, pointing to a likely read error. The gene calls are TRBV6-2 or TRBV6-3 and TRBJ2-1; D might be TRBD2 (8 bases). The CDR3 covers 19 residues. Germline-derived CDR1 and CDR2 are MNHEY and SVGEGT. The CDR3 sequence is CASSGRGRQQGSSYIEQFL. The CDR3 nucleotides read TGTGCCAGCAGCGGGAGGGGGCGGCAACAGGGAAGCTCCTACATTGAGCAGTTCCTC.

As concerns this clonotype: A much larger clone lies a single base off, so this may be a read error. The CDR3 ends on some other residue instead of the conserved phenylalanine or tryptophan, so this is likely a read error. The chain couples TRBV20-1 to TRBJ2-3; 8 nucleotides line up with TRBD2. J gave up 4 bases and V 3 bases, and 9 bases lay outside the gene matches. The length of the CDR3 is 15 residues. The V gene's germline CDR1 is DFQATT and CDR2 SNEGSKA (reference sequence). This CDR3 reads CSARTISGIADTQYL. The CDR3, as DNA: TGCAGTGCTAGGACGATTAGCGGGATCGCAGATACGCAGTATTTA.

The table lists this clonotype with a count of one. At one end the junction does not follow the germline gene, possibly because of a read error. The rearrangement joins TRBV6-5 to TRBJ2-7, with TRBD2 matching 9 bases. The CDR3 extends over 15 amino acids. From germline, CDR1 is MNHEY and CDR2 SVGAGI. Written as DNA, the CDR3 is TGTACCAGCAGTTACCGAGCGGGGGGCTCGGGGGAGCAATACTTC. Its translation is CTSSYRAGGSGEQYF.

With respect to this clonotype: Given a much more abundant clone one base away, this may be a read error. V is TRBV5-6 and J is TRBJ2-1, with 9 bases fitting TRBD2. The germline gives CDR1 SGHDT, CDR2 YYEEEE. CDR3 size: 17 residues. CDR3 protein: CASSKTSGRGSYNEHFF. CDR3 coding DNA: TGTGCCAGCAGCAAGACTAGCGGTAGGGGTTCCTACAATGAGCATTTCTTC.

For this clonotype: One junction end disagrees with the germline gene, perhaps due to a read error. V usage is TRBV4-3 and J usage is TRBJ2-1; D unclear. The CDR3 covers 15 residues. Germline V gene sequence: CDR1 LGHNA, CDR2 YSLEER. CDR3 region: CASNQVLVTYNEQFF. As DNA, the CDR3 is TGCGCCAGCAACCAAGTTCTCGTTACCTACAATGAGCAGTTCTTC.

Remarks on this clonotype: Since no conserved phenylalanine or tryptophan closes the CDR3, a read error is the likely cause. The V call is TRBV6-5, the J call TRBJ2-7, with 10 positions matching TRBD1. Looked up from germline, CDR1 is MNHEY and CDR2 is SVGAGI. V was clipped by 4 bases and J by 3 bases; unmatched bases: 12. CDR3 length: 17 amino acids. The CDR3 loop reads CASSFSSGTGVCYEQYI. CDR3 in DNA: TGTGCCAGCAGTTTTAGCTCCGGGACAGGGGTGTGCTACGAGCAGTACATC.

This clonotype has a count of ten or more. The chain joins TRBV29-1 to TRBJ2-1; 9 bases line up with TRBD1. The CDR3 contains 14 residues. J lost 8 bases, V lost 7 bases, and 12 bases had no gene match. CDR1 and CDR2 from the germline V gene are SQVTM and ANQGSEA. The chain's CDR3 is CSGGGGTGIHEQFF. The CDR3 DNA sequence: TGCAGCGGAGGGGGCGGGACAGGGATCCATGAGCAGTTCTTC.

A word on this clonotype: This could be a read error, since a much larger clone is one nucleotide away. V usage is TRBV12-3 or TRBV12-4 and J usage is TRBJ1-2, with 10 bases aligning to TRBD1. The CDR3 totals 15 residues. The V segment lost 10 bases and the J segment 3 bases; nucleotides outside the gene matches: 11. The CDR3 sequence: CANLRQGANYYGYTF. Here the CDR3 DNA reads TGTGCCAATTTGAGACAGGGGGCTAACTACTATGGCTACACCTTC.

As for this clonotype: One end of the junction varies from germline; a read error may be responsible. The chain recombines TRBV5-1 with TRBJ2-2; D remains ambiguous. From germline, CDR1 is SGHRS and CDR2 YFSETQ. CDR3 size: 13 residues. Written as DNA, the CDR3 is TGTGTCAGCAGCTTGACGGAATCCGGGGAGCTGTTTTTT. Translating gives CVSSLTESGELFF. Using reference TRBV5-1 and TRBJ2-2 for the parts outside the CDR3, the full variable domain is KAGVTQTPRYLIKTRGQQVTLSCSPISGHRSVSWYQQTPGQGLQFLFEYFSETQRNKGNFPGRFSGRQFSNSRSEMNVSTLELGDSALYLCVSSLTESGELFFGEGSRLTVL.

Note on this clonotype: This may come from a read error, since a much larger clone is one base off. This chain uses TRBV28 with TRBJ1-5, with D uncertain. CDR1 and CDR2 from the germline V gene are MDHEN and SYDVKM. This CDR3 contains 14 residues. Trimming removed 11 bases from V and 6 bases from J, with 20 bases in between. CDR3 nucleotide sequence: TGTGCCTGCATTACGGGAGGTCGGGTTCAGCCCCAGCATTTT. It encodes CACITGGRVQPQHF.